Shown below are 8 T cell receptor beta chains from a single sample sequenced in a study of early T cells in non-severe SARS-CoV-2 infection. Each CDR3 protein is one row after TCRdb ran MiXCR on the 5' RACE reads. The sample shows 75,000 to 100,000 distinct CDR3 sequences, roughly 15% of them seen only once. Sequencing was performed on whole blood. Every receptor here comes from an adult who was a healthcare worker with PCR-confirmed SARS-CoV-2 infection or an uninfected control (not recorded which).

The chain employs TRBV25-1 and TRBJ1-4, with D perhaps TRBD1 (5 bases). Germline V CDR1 and CDR2: MGHDK, SYGVNS. V was clipped by 4 bases and J by 2 bases, with 14 bases between them. The CDR3 spans 16 residues. CDR3 DNA: TGTGCCAGCAGTGCCCATAAGGGACGGACTAATGAAAAACTGTTTTTT. Translated: CASSAHKGRTNEKLFF.

This clonotype was picked up a small number of times. For the CDR3, the DNA is TGCAGTGCTACCGAAGGAGGGCGGGATGGCGGGGAGCTGTTTTTT. This gives the protein CSATEGGRDGGELFF. The V call is TRBV20-1, the J call TRBJ2-2; D perhaps matches TRBD2 (6 bases). Germline assignment: CDR1 DFQATT and CDR2 SNEGSKA (reference sequence). The CDR3 has 15 residues. V was shortened by 4 bases and J by 7 bases, with 19 bases between the two germline ends.

This clonotype was seen only a few times. This chain connects TRBV28 to TRBJ1-4, with a weak D call TRBD1 (6 bases). The germline V and J ends were trimmed by 6 bases and 7 bases, with 15 bases remaining between them. Germline CDR1 is MDHEN and CDR2 is SYDVKM. The CDR3 has 14 amino acids. CDR3 nucleotides: TGTGCCAGCAGAAACAGGGAGTTCGGTGAAAAACTGTTTTTT. Protein product: CASRNREFGEKLFF.

The chain employs TRBV6-2 or TRBV6-3 and TRBJ2-1; D unclear. V lost 8 bases and J 5 bases, leaving 7 bases between the germline ends. In germline, CDR1 is MNHEY, CDR2 SVGEGT. This CDR3 has 11 residues. CDR3 coding DNA: TGTGCCAGCCGACTCAACAATGAGCAGTTCTTC. Encoded protein: CASRLNNEQFF.

J is TRBJ2-2 and V is TRBV29-1; TRBD2 matches 8 bases. V trimming: 3 bases; J trimming: 3 bases; junction bases outside the gene matches: 6. CDR3 length: 15 amino acids. Germline lookup yields CDR1 SQVTM and CDR2 ANQGSEA. The CDR3 reads CSVDGYGRDTGELFF. The CDR3 DNA reads as TGCAGCGTTGATGGATACGGGAGGGACACCGGGGAGCTGTTTTTT.

This clonotype was counted at least ten times. The chain combines TRBV5-1 with TRBJ2-2; 11 bases are a match to TRBD2. The ends lost 3 bases at V and 2 bases at J; junction bases unmatched: 9. There are 18 residues in the CDR3. CDR1 is SGHRS and CDR2 is YFSETQ in the germline V gene. The DNA for the CDR3 is TGCGCCAGCAGCTCTCGACTAGCGGGGAGATTAAACACCGGGGAGCTGTTTTTT. Protein sequence: CASSSRLAGRLNTGELFF.

This clonotype was observed at least ten times. J is TRBJ2-2 and V is TRBV6-2 or TRBV6-3; D gene ambiguous. Trimming took off 0 bases at V and 6 bases at J, with 11 bases between the two ends. The CDR3 extends over 15 amino acids. Germline CDR1 MNHEY, CDR2 SVGEGT. CDR3 in amino acids: CASSYSTRSPGELFF. The CDR3, as DNA: TGTGCCAGCAGTTACTCGACTCGGTCACCCGGGGAGCTGTTTTTT.

The chain links TRBV4-1 to TRBJ1-1; TRBD1 is a possible D gene (6 bases). Germline assignment: CDR1 MGHRA and CDR2 YSYEKL. This CDR3 is 18 amino acids long. Trimming removed 1 base at V and 0 bases at J, with 18 bases between. CDR3 amino acids: CASSQVMRGQRMNTEAFF. In DNA form, the CDR3 reads TGCGCCAGCAGCCAAGTAATGCGAGGACAGCGAATGAACACTGAAGCTTTCTTT.